The 20 T cell receptor beta chains below were found in one sample sequenced in a study of T cells in Graves' hyperthyroidism and ophthalmopathy. RNA transcripts served as the template for amplifying TCR beta CDR3 regions. When the TCR CDR3 underwent first-round RT-PCR, the HTBI primer set was used. Each CDR3 protein gets one entry after TCRdb re-called the multiplex PCR reads with MiXCR. The table shows 650,000 to 850,000 distinct CDR3 sequences, with around 20% occurring only once. Sequenced: blood. The origin of the receptors is a woman aged 50 to 60 with Graves' hyperthyroidism that later progressed to Graves' ophthalmopathy.

V usage is TRBV12-3 or TRBV12-4 and J usage is TRBJ2-3; TRBD2 agrees at 10 bases. The V and J ends lost 6 bases and 2 bases, in that order; junction bases with no gene match: 5. The CDR3 totals 15 residues. DNA of the CDR3: TGTGCCAGCAGGAAAACTAGCGGGGTCACAGATACGCAGTATTTT. Its translation is CASRKTSGVTDTQYF.

This clonotype was seen ten or more times. The J gene is TRBJ1-2, the V gene TRBV30; TRBD1 is a possible D gene (5 bases). The CDR3 runs 15 residues. V gave up 3 bases and J gave up 0 bases, with 14 bases separating them. CDR1 GTSNPN and CDR2 SVGIG come from the germline V gene (reference sequence). The CDR3 reads CAWRVGRFANYGYTF. The CDR3 DNA follows: TGTGCCTGGAGGGTGGGACGGTTTGCTAACTATGGCTACACCTTC.

The chain is built from TRBV7-9 and TRBJ2-4; no clear D. The CDR3 runs 15 residues. The germline CDR1 and CDR2 sequences are SEHNR and FQNEAQ (reference sequence). Between the trimmed V and J ends, which lost 1 base and 1 base, there was a span of 8 bases. The CDR3 sequence is CASSLEPSAKNIQYF. CDR3 nucleotides: TGTGCCAGCAGCTTAGAACCGTCGGCCAAAAACATTCAGTACTTC.

This chain links TRBV18 with TRBJ1-6; unclear D gene. There are 13 residues in the CDR3. The germline V gene has CDR1 KGHSH and CDR2 LQKENI. Trimming removed 8 bases from V and 7 bases from J, with 12 bases in between. The chain's CDR3 is CASTVGTNSPLHF. The CDR3 DNA reads TGTGCCAGCACGGTCGGAACCAATTCACCCCTCCACTTT.

The sample holds a few counts of this clonotype. V is TRBV6-6 and J is TRBJ2-3; 7 nucleotides agree with TRBD1. The V and J ends lost 0 bases and 2 bases, in that order; junction bases with no gene match: 5. This CDR3 contains 16 residues. From germline, CDR1 is MNHNY and CDR2 SVGAGI (reference sequence). This chain's CDR3 is CASSYSVTGHTDTQYF. The CDR3 DNA reads TGTGCCAGCAGTTACTCAGTGACAGGGCACACAGATACGCAGTATTTT.

This clonotype was detected a few times. This chain uses TRBV6-5 with TRBJ2-1, with D possibly matching TRBD2 (5 bases). Germline loops: CDR1 MNHEY, CDR2 SVGAGI. This CDR3 contains 14 residues. With 1 base removed from V and 5 bases from J, the gap between germline ends came to 9 bases. DNA of the CDR3: TGTGCCAGCAGTTACTTGAGCGGCCACAATGAGCAGTTCTTC. This codes for CASSYLSGHNEQFF.

This clonotype has ten or more counts. The chain links TRBV2 to TRBJ2-7, with TRBD2 matching over 7 bases. CDR1 and CDR2 (germline): SNHLY, FYNNEI. CDR3 length equals 15 residues. The junction had 7 bases not matched to a gene; V was cut back by 5 bases and J by 0 bases. The CDR3 DNA reads as TGTGCCAGCAGTCCCGCGGGCGGGAGCTCCTACGAGCAGTACTTC. Its protein product is CASSPAGGSSYEQYF.

In its sample, this clonotype was seen many times. This chain joins TRBV20-1 and TRBJ2-3; the match to TRBD1 covers 10 bases. The V gene's germline CDR1 is DFQATT and CDR2 SNEGSKA (reference sequence). The CDR3 contains 14 residues. Germline trimming cut 6 bases from V and 1 base from J; bases unmatched to any gene: 4. CDR3 region: CSAPDRGGTDTQYF. CDR3 nucleotide sequence: TGCAGTGCCCCGGACAGGGGGGGCACAGATACGCAGTATTTT.

This clonotype was counted many times. The rearrangement links TRBV3-1 to TRBJ1-3; D is uncertain. This CDR3 spans 16 amino acids. Trimming pared 4 bases from V and 0 bases from J, leaving 13 bases between. Germline-derived CDR1 and CDR2 are LGHDT and YNNKEL (reference sequence). The CDR3 nucleotides are TGTGCCAGCAGCCCTACTCTGACGTTCTCTGGAAACACCATATATTTT. This codes for CASSPTLTFSGNTIYF. Full variable domain (missing parts from reference TRBV3-1 and TRBJ1-3): DTAVSQTPKYLVTQMGNDKSIKCEQNLGHDTMYWYKQDSKKFLKIMFSYNNKELIINETVPNRFSPKSPDKAHLNLHINSLELGDSAVYFCASSPTLTFSGNTIYFGEGSWLTVV.

V usage is TRBV20-1 and J usage is TRBJ2-3; D is possibly TRBD2 (5 bases). This CDR3 has 13 residues. Trimming shortened V by 4 bases and J by 2 bases, and 10 bases separated the two germline ends. In germline, CDR1 is DFQATT, CDR2 SNEGSKA (reference sequence). CDR3 loop: CSAIPGNTDTQYF. In nucleotides, the CDR3 is TGCAGTGCTATTCCCGGGAACACAGATACGCAGTATTTT.

The count of this clonotype is one. The chain employs TRBV27 and TRBJ2-1; 9 bases are a match to TRBD2. Germline CDR1 reads MNHEY; CDR2 reads SMNVEV (reference sequence). The CDR3 loop spans 12 amino acids. The DNA of the CDR3 is TGTCGAGCGGGGGGCCTTTACAATGAGCAGTTCTTC. It is translated as CRAGGLYNEQFF.

J is TRBJ1-2 and V is TRBV19; D possibly corresponds to TRBD1 (5 bases). Germline CDR1 reads LNHDA; CDR2 reads SQIVND (reference sequence). Trimming shortened V by 6 bases and J by 4 bases, and 12 bases separated the two germline ends. CDR3 size: 13 residues. CDR3 coding DNA: TGTGCCAGTAGCACAGGATCGGTCTATGGCTACACCTTC. It is translated as CASSTGSVYGYTF.

This clonotype appeared many times. V gene TRBV5-1 combines with J gene TRBJ2-3; no clear D. Trimming took 2 bases from V and 5 from J, leaving 9 bases between them. This CDR3 has 13 residues. Germline V gene data show CDR1 as SGHRS and CDR2 as YFSETQ. CDR3 DNA sequence: TGCGCCAGCAGCTTCTGGGATGAAGATACGCAGTATTTT. It translates to CASSFWDEDTQYF.

This clonotype was recorded at least ten times. The chain recombines TRBV6-6 with TRBJ2-2; perhaps TRBD1 as D (5 bases). The V gene's germline CDR1 is MNHNY and CDR2 SVGAGI (reference sequence). The CDR3 is 13 amino acids. Trimming took 2 bases from V and 4 from J, leaving 5 bases between them. CDR3 residues: CASSYRGTGELFF. The CDR3 coding sequence is TGTGCCAGCAGTTACAGGGGCACCGGGGAGCTGTTTTTT.

This clonotype appeared a few times. V and J are TRBV10-1 and TRBJ1-2, with 7 bases matching TRBD1. CDR1 and CDR2 (germline): WNHNN, SYGVQD (reference sequence). The CDR3 runs 16 residues. V was pared by 5 bases and J by 6 bases, with 15 bases of the junction left unmatched. The CDR3 bases are TGCGCCAGCAGTAGATCCCGGGACAGTCCGAGCAATGGCTACACCTTC. This translates into CASSRSRDSPSNGYTF.

This clonotype was detected many times. V and J are TRBV18 and TRBJ1-1; possibly TRBD1 for D (5 bases). CDR1 KGHSH and CDR2 LQKENI come from the germline V gene. Trimming shortened V by 1 base and J by 3 bases, and 9 bases separated the two germline ends. The CDR3 runs 14 residues. The CDR3 loop reads CASSPQGTYTEAFF. CDR3 DNA: TGTGCCAGCTCACCACAGGGGACTTACACTGAAGCTTTCTTT.

The J gene is TRBJ2-1, the V gene TRBV5-1; 12 bases are a match to TRBD2. J gave up 2 bases and V 4 bases, and 4 bases lay outside the gene matches. In germline, CDR1 is SGHRS, CDR2 YFSETQ. This CDR3 is 16 amino acids long. DNA of the CDR3: TGCGCCAGCAGCGTGTCTAGCGGGGGGGCCTACAATGAGCAGTTCTTC. Translated, it gives CASSVSSGGAYNEQFF.

The chain joins TRBV29-1 to TRBJ1-6; possibly TRBD1 for D (5 bases). V gave up 7 bases and J gave up 10 bases, with 11 bases separating them. The germline V gene has CDR1 SQVTM and CDR2 ANQGSEA. CDR3 length: 11 amino acids. In DNA form, the CDR3 reads TGCAGCGCGGGGGACGTATCACCCCTCCACTTT. Its protein is CSAGDVSPLHF.

This clonotype occurred many times. The chain recombines TRBV6-5 with TRBJ1-2, with D uncertain. V lost 2 bases to trimming and J lost 0 bases, with 10 bases between them. The CDR3 is 15 residues long. Germline loops: CDR1 MNHEY, CDR2 SVGAGI. CDR3 residues: CASSYRPDTNYGYTF. Written as DNA, the CDR3 is TGTGCCAGCAGTTACCGGCCAGATACTAACTATGGCTACACCTTC.

With regard to this clonotype: Being one base from a much bigger clone, this may be a read error. The V call is TRBV20-1, the J call TRBJ1-5; 11 nucleotides line up with TRBD1. The CDR3 has 16 amino acids. Germline values: CDR1 DFQATT, CDR2 SNEGSKA (reference sequence). CDR3 in amino acids: CGAEDRGRGKNQPQHF. Here the CDR3 DNA reads TGCGGTGCTGAGGACAGGGGGCGAGGAAAGAATCAGCCCCAGCATTTT.